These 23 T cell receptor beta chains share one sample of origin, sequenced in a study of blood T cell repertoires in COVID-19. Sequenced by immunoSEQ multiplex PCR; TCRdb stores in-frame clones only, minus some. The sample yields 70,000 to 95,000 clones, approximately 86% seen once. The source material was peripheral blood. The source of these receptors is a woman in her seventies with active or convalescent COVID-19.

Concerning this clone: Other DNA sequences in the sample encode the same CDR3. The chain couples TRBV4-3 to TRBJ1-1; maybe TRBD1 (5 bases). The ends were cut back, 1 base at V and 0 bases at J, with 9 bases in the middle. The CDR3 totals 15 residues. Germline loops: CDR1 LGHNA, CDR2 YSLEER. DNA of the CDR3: TGCGCCAGCAGCCAAGGGGGGGGGTTGAACACTGAAGCTTTCTTT. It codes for CASSQGGGLNTEAFF.

CDR3 sequence reads: CASSQVGGGTDTQYF. The CDR3 DNA sequence: TGTGCCAGCAGCCAAGTAGGGGGCGGGACAGATACGCAGTATTTT. This chain connects TRBV3-1 (or the pseudogene TRBV3-2) to TRBJ2-3; 7 bases fit TRBD1. J lost 3 bases, V lost 1 base, and 4 bases had no gene match. The CDR3 is 15 residues long. Germline CDR1 is LGHDT and CDR2 is YNNKEL (reference sequence).

The CDR3 DNA reads TGTGCCAGCAGTTACGCCTCCGGGACAGCGTCCGATGGCTACACCTTC. Its protein product is CASSYASGTASDGYTF. This chain connects TRBV6-5 to TRBJ1-2, with 7 nucleotides matching TRBD1. Looked up from germline, CDR1 is MNHEY and CDR2 is SVGAGI. This CDR3 region has 16 residues. With 2 bases clipped from V and 6 bases from J, the junction kept 12 bases outside the gene matches.

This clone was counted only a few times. CDR3 sequence: CASSLGHRPGGYTF. The CDR3 DNA is TGTGCCAGCAGCTTGGGTCACAGGCCGGGCGGCTACACCTTC. This chain connects TRBV5-4 to TRBJ1-2; possible D gene TRBD1, 5 bases. The CDR3 loop spans 14 amino acids. The V gene lost 0 bases and the J gene lost 8 bases, with 14 bases spanning the gap. Germline V gene lookup returns CDR1 SGHNT and CDR2 YYREEE (reference sequence).

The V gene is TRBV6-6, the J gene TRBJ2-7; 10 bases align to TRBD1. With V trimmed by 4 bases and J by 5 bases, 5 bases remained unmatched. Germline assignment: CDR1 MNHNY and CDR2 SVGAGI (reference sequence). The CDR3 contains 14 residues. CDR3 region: CASSFQDRGDEQYF. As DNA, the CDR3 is TGTGCCAGCAGTTTCCAGGACAGGGGGGACGAGCAGTACTTC.

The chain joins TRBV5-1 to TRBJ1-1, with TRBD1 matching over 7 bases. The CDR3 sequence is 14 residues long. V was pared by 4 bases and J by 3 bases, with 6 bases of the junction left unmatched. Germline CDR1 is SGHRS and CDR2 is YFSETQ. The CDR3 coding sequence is TGCGCCAGCAGCGAGGGGGCGGAGGACACTGAAGCTTTCTTT. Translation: CASSEGAEDTEAFF.

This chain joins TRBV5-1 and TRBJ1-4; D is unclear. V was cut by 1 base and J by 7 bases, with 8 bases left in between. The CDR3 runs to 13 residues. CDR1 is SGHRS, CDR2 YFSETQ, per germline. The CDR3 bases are TGCGCCAGCAGCTTGCGGGAGGGTGAAAAACTGTTTTTT. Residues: CASSLREGEKLFF. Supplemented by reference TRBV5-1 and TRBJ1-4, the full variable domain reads KAGVTQTPRYLIKTRGQQVTLSCSPISGHRSVSWYQQTPGQGLQFLFEYFSETQRNKGNFPGRFSGRQFSNSRSEMNVSTLELGDSALYLCASSLREGEKLFFGSGTQLSVL.

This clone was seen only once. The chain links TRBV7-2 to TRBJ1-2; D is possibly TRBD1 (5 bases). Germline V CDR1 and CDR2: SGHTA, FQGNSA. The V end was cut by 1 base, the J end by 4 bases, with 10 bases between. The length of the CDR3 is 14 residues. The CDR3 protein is CASSLGDRVYGYTF. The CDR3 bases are TGTGCCAGCAGCTTAGGTGACAGAGTCTATGGCTACACCTTC.

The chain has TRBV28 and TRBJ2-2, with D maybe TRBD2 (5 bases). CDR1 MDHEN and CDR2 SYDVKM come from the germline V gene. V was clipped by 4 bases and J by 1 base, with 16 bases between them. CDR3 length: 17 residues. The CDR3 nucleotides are TGTGCCAGCAGTTCTATAGCTCCGGGGAAGAACACCGGGGAGCTGTTTTTT. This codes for CASSSIAPGKNTGELFF.

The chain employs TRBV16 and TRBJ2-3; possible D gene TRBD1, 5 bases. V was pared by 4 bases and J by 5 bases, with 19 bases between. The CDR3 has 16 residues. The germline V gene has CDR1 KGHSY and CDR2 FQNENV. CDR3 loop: CASSPLGDSLQDTQYF. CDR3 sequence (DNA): TGTGCCAGCAGCCCATTAGGTGACAGCCTGCAAGATACGCAGTATTTT.

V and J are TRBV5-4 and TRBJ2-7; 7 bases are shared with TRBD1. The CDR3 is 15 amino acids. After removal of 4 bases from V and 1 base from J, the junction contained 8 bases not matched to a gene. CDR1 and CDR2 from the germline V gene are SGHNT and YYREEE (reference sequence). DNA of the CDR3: TGTGCCAGCAGCACCCCGACAGGGACGTCCTACGAGCAGTACTTC. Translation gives CASSTPTGTSYEQYF.

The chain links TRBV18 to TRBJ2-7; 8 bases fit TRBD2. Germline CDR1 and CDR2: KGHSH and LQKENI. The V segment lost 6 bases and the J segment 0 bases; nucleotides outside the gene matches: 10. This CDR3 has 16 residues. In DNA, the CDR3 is TGTGCCAGCTCCAGCCTCGGGGGGGGACCCTCCTACGAGCAGTACTTC. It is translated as CASSSLGGGPSYEQYF.

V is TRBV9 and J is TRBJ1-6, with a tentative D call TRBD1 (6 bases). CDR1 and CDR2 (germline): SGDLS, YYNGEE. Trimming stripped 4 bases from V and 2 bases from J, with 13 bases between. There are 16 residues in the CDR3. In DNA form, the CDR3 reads TGTGCCAGCAGCCGAAGCGGGACAACCTATAATTCACCCCTCCACTTT. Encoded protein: CASSRSGTTYNSPLHF.

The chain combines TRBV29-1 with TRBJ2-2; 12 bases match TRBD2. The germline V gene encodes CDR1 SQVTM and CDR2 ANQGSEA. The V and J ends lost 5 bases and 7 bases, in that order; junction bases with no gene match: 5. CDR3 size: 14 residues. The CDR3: CSVRLAGAHGELFF. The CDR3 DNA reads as TGCAGCGTTCGACTAGCGGGGGCCCACGGGGAGCTGTTTTTT.

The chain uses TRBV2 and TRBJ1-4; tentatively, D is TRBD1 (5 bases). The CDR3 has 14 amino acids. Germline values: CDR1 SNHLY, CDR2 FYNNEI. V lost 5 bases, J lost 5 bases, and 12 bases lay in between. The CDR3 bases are TGTGCCAGCAGTTTTGGAGCAGGGAATGAAAAACTGTTTTTT. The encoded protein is CASSFGAGNEKLFF.

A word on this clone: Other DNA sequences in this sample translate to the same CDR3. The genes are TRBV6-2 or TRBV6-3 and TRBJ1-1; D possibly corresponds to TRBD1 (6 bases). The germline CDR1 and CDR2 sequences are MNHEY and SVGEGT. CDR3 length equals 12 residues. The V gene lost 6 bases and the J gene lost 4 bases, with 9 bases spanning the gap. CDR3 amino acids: CASSLQGTEAFF. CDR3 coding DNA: TGTGCCAGCAGCCTACAGGGCACTGAAGCTTTCTTT.

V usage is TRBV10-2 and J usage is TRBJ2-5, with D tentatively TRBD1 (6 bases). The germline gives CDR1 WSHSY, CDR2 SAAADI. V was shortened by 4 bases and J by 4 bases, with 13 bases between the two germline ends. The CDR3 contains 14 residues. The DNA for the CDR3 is TGCGCCAGCAGTGTAGGACAGAAAGTAGAGACCCAGTACTTC. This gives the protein CASSVGQKVETQYF.

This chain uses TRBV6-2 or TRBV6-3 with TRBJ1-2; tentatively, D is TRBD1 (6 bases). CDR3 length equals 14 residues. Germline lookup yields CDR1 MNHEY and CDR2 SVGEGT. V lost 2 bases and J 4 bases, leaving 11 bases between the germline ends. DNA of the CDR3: TGTGCCAGCAGTTACCGGACAGACTTCTATGGCTACACCTTC. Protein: CASSYRTDFYGYTF.

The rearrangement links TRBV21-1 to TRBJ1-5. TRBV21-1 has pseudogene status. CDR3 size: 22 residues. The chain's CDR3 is CASSKNVFLGNKRDYSNQPQHF. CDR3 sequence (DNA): TGTGCCAGCAGCAAAAACGTCTTTCTCGGCAACAAGAGGGATTATAGCAATCAGCCCCAGCATTTT.

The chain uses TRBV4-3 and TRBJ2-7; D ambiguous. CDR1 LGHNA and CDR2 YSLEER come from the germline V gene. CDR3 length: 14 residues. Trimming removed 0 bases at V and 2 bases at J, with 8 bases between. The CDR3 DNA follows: TGCGCCAGCAGCCAAGATCTGCAGGCCTACGAGCAGTACTTC. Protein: CASSQDLQAYEQYF.

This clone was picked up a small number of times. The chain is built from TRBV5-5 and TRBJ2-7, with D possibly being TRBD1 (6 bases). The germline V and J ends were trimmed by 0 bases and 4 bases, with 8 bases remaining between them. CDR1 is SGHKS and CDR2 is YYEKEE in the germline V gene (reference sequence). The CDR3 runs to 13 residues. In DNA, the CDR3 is TGTGCCAGCAGCTTGGTGGACAGTTACGAGCAGTACTTC. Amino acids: CASSLVDSYEQYF.

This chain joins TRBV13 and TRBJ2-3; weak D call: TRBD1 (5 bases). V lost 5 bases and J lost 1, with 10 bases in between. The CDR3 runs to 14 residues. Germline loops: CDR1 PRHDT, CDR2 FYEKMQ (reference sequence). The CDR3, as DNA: TGTGCCAGCAGCCCAAGGGGCGGCACAGATACGCAGTATTTT. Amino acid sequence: CASSPRGGTDTQYF.

This CDR3 is CASSYSTGGGYNEQFF. The CDR3 DNA sequence: TGTGCCAGCAGTTACTCGACTGGCGGGGGTTACAATGAGCAGTTCTTC. This chain links TRBV6-5 with TRBJ2-1; 7 nucleotides align to TRBD2. The CDR3 is 16 amino acids. Germline CDR1 is MNHEY and CDR2 is SVGAGI. V shed 0 bases and J 4 bases; nucleotides not matched to a gene: 6.